This entry lists 5 T cell receptor beta chains sequenced from one sample in a study of blood T cell repertoires in COVID-19. Generated by immunoSEQ multiplex PCR, the TCRdb table keeps only in-frame clones and is missing some. The sample consists of around 280,000 clones, 88% of them appearing once. The sequencing input was peripheral blood. These receptor sequences come from a woman aged 25-40 years with COVID-19, enrolled during active disease.

V is TRBV5-1 and J is TRBJ1-6, with TRBD1 matching 9 bases. Germline V lookup: CDR1 SGHRS, CDR2 YFSETQ. The CDR3 length is 15 residues. After removal of 3 bases from V and 8 bases from J, the junction contained 6 bases not matched to a gene. CDR3 loop: CASSSAGTGYSPLHF. Written as DNA, the CDR3 is TGCGCCAGCAGCTCAGCCGGGACAGGGTATTCACCCCTCCACTTT.

V gene TRBV7-9 combines with J gene TRBJ2-3; weak D call: TRBD2 (6 bases). V lost 7 bases, J lost 2 bases, and 13 bases lay in between. CDR1 and CDR2 from the germline V gene are SEHNR and FQNEAQ (reference sequence). The CDR3 runs to 14 residues. CDR3 sequence reads: CASTPPSATDTQYF. The CDR3 DNA is TGTGCCAGCACCCCGCCTAGCGCCACAGATACGCAGTATTTT.

J is TRBJ2-2 and V is TRBV2, with TRBD2 matching over 12 bases. CDR1 is SNHLY and CDR2 is FYNNEI in the germline V gene. CDR3 length: 16 amino acids. V trimming: 6 bases; J trimming: 3 bases; junction bases outside the gene matches: 5. The CDR3 is CASRASGRAYTGELFF. DNA for the CDR3: TGTGCCAGCAGAGCTAGCGGGAGGGCCTACACCGGGGAGCTGTTTTTT.

V usage is TRBV12-2 and J usage is TRBJ1-4; TRBD1 is the table's D call, not checked against the DNA. TRBV12-2 is classified as a pseudogene. This CDR3 is built from 15 residues. CDR3 sequence: CASRLARGLREKLFF. For the CDR3, the DNA is TGTGCAAGTCGCTTAGCGAGGGGGCTTCGGGAAAAACTGTTTTTT.

CDR3 sequence reads: CSASSIQGGINNEQFF. CDR3 DNA sequence: TGCAGTGCTAGTTCTATACAGGGAGGGATCAACAATGAGCAGTTCTTC. The chain is built from TRBV20-1 and TRBJ2-1, with D perhaps TRBD2 (7 bases). The CDR3 extends over 16 amino acids. Trimming took 3 bases from V and 5 from J, leaving 20 bases between them. The germline V gene has CDR1 DFQATT and CDR2 SNEGSKA (reference sequence).